This T cell receptor (beta chain) was profiled in a study of OX40 agonist ivuxolimab in advanced cancers. Repertoires were generated with immunoSEQ multiplex PCR, while TCRdb's copy carries only in-frame clones and drops some. The top ten hold approximately 10% of the sample, which has tens of thousands of clones, 89% seen once. There are 13 residues in the CDR3. Trimming took 7 bases from V and 0 from J, leaving 10 bases between them. Germline CDR1 SGDLS, CDR2 YYNGEE. General study results and limits: In the expanded peripheral T cells, antigen specificity was never determined.

As to this clone: Its target is not known.

This chain uses TRBV9 with TRBJ2-5; D remains unclear. The sequenced sample was CD4+ or CD8+ T cells sorted from blood, obtained in a trial of the OX40 agonist ivuxolimab. This TCR derives from an adult with an advanced solid tumor such as melanoma, head and neck, liver or kidney cancer. CDR3 loop: CASCEGYQETQYF. The CDR3 nucleotides are TGTGCCAGCTGCGAAGGGTACCAAGAGACCCAGTACTTC.